This T cell receptor (beta chain) was captured by sequencing in a study of Graves' ophthalmopathy and Graves' hyperthyroidism. RNA transcripts were the template, and TCR beta CDR3 regions were amplified from them. An initial RT-PCR round employing HTBI primers preceded a second-round multiplex PCR. TCRdb called the multiplex PCR reads again in MiXCR, with one record for every CDR3 protein. The profile covers about 600,000 distinct CDR3 sequences, with 35% to 40% appearing a single time and approximately 4.1% taken by the ten largest. Pregnant or lactating patients and those with other autoimmune diseases or uncontrolled infections were excluded. Germline V gene data show CDR1 as SGHRS and CDR2 as YFSETQ. The germline V and J ends were trimmed by 5 bases and 5 bases, with 13 bases remaining between them. CDR3 length equals 14 residues. In its sample, this clonotype was seen a few times. Antigen: not known.

General study points: Sensitivity reached around 67% and specificity about 72% when the model predicted ophthalmopathy progression.

This chain connects TRBV5-1 to TRBJ1-4, with TRBD1 as a possible D gene (6 bases). The receptor was derived from an adult man with Graves' hyperthyroidism. The sequenced material came from peripheral blood or thyroid tissue (not recorded which). CDR3 residues: CASSTGRGNEKLFF. For the CDR3, the DNA is TGCGCCAGCAGTACAGGGCGGGGGAATGAAAAACTGTTTTTT. Combining the CDR3 with reference TRBV5-1 and TRBJ1-4 gives the whole variable domain KAGVTQTPRYLIKTRGQQVTLSCSPISGHRSVSWYQQTPGQGLQFLFEYFSETQRNKGNFPGRFSGRQFSNSRSEMNVSTLELGDSALYLCASSTGRGNEKLFFGSGTQLSVL.